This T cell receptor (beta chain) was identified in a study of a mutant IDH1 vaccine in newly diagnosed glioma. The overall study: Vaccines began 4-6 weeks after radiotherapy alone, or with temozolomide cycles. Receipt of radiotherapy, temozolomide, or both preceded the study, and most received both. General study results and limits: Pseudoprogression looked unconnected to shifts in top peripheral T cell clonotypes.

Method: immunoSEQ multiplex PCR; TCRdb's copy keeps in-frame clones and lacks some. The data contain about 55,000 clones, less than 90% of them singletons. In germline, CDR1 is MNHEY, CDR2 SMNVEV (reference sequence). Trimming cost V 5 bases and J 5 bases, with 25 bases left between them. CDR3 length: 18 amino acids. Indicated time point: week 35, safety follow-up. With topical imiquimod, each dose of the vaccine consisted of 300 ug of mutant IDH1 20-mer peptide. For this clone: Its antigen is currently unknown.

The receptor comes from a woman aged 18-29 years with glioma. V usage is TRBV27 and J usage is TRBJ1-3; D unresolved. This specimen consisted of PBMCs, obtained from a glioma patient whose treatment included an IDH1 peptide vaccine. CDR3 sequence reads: CASSPGLGWDLGRNTIYF. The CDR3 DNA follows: TGTGCCAGCAGTCCCGGCCTAGGATGGGATTTGGGTCGAAACACCATATATTTT.